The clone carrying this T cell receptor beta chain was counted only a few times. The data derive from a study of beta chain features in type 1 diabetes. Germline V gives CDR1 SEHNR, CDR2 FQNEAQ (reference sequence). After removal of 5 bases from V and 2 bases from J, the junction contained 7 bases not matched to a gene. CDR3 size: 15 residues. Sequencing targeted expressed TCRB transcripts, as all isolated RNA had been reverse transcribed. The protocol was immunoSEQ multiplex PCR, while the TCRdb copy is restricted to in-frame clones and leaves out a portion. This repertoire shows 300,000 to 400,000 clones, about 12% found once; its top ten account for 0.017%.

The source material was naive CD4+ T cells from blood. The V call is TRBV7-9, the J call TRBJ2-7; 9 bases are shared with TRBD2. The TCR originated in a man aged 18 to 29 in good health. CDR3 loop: CASSPLAGAAYEQYF. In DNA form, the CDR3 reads TGTGCCAGCAGCCCACTAGCGGGTGCCGCCTACGAGCAGTACTTC. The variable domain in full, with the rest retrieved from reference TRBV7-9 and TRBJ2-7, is DTGVSQNPRHKITKRGQNVTFRCDPISEHNRLYWYRQTLGQGPEFLTYFQNEAQLEKSRLLSDRFSAERPKGSFSTLEIQRTEQGDSAMYLCASSPLAGAAYEQYFGPGTRLTVT.